Here is one T cell receptor (beta chain) with its context. These data come from a study of blood T cell repertoires in COVID-19. Study background: The origin of the acute and convalescent COVID-19 samples was the United States, Italy and Spain. PBMCs, B-cell-depleted T cells, or T cells provided the cDNA or gDNA that made up the material.

Authors' analysis steps: It was from reference gene primer amplification that nucleated cell counts were estimated. Data came from immunoSEQ multiplex PCR; TCRdb stores just in-frame clones and leaves some out. The V and J calls and clone size are taken from that table; D and trimming were inferred from the DNA. Among about 190,000 clones listed, 90% were seen once. Looked up from germline, CDR1 is KGHDR and CDR2 is SFDVKD. V was shortened by 6 bases and J by 3 bases, with 22 bases between the two germline ends. This CDR3 comprises 17 residues. The chain carries TRBV24-1 and TRBJ2-5; D not certain. The specimen sequenced was peripheral blood. This TCR derives from a man aged 50 to 59 with acute or convalescent COVID-19. The CDR3 loop is CATSHSVGPDPKETQYF. The DNA for the CDR3 is TGTGCCACCAGTCATTCCGTTGGGCCCGATCCCAAAGAGACCCAGTACTTC.